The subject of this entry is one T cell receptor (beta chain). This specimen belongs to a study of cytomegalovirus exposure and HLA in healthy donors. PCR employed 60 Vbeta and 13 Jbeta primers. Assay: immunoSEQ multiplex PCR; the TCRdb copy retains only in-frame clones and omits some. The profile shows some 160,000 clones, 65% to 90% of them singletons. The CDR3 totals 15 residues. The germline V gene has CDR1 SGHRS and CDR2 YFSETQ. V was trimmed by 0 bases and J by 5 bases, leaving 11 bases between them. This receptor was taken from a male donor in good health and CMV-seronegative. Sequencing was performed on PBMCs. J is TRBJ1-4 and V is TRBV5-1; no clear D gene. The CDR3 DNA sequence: TGCGCCAGCAGCTTGGGAGGGAGAAGCAATGAAAAACTGTTTTTT. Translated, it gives CASSLGGRSNEKLFF.